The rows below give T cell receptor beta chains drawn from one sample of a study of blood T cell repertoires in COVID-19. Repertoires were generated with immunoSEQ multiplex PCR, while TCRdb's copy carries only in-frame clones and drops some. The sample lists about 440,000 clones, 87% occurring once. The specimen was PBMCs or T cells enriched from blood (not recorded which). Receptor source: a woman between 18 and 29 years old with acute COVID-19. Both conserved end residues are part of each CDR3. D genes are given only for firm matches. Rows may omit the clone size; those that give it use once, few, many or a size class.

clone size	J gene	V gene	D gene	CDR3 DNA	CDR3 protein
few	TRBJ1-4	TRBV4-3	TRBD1	TGCGCCAGCAGCCAAGACGTGACAGGGGGATTGTTGAAACTGTTTTTT	CASSQDVTGGLLKLFF
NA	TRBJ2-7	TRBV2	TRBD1	TGTGCCAGCAGGGACAGGGGCGCCTACGAGCAGTACTTC	CASRDRGAYEQYF
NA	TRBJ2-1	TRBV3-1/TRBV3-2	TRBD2	TGTGCCAGCAGCCACCCAAAGGGACTAGCGGGGGCCTACAATGAGCAGTTCTTC	CASSHPKGLAGAYNEQFF
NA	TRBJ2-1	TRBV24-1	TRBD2	TGTGCCACCAGTGATGGACTAGCGGGGGGGCAGAATGAGCAGTTCTTC	CATSDGLAGGQNEQFF
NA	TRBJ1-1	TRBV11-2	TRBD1	TGTGCCAGCTCCCCCAGGGACAGGGGGAGATTGAACACTGAAGCTTTCTTT	CASSPRDRGRLNTEAFF
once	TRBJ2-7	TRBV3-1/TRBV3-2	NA	TGTGCCAGCAGCCAAGACTTCCGGACTGGGACCTACGAGCAGTACTTC	CASSQDFRTGTYEQYF
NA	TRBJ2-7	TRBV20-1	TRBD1	TGCAGTGCTAGTAGGACAGGGAGCTCCTACGAGCAGTACTTC	CSASRTGSSYEQYF
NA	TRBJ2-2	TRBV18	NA	TGTGCCAGCTCACCACCCTGGGAAGGGACACCTAACACCGGGGAGCTGTTTTTT	CASSPPWEGTPNTGELFF
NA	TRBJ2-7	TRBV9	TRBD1	TGTGCCAGCAGCGCGATGGACAGGGTTTACGAGCAGTACTTC	CASSAMDRVYEQYF
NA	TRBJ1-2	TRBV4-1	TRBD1	TGCGCCAGCAGCCAAAAAGTGTGGGACAGCCTAAACTATGGCTACACCTTC	CASSQKVWDSLNYGYTF
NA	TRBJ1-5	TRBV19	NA	TGTGCCAGTACCAAATGGGGCAGCTTTATCGAGAGTCAGCCCCAGCATTTT	CASTKWGSFIESQPQHF
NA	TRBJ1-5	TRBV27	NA	TGTGCCAGCAAAGAGGCAGGGCTAGATCAGCCCCAGCATTTT	CASKEAGLDQPQHF
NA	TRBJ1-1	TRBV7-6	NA	TGTGCCAGCAGCTTAGGGGGGCCGAACACTGAAGCTTTCTTT	CASSLGGPNTEAFF
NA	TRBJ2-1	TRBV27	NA	TGTGCCAGCAGTTTAGACGGGAGCGTCTCCTACAATGAGCAGTTCTTC	CASSLDGSVSYNEQFF
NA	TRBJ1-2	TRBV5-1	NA	TGCGCCAGCAGCTTGGAAGGAGCTGTCTATGGCTACACCTTC	CASSLEGAVYGYTF
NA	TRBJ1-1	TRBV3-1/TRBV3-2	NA	TGTGCCAGCAGCCAAAAATCAGGGTACTCTGAAGCTTTCTTT	CASSQKSGYSEAFF
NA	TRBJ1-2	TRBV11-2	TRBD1	TGTGCCAGCAGCTTAGATCGGGACAGGGTTCTCCAGGGCTACACCTTC	CASSLDRDRVLQGYTF
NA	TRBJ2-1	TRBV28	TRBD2	TGTGCCAGCAGCTCCGGGACTAGCGGGAGGTGGAATGAGCAGTTCTTC	CASSSGTSGRWNEQFF
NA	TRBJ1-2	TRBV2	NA	TGTGCCAGCCATCAGGGCCCCGCCTATGGCTACACCTTC	CASHQGPAYGYTF
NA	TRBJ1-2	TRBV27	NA	TGTGCCAGCAGTTCGGGGGGGGGTGGCTACACCTTC	CASSSGGGGYTF
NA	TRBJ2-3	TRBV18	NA	TGTGCCAGCTCACCTACCATACAGGGAACAGATACGCAGTATTTT	CASSPTIQGTDTQYF
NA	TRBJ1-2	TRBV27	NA	TGTGCCAGCAGCCCCCCACCCGGACAGCCCGATTTGGATGGCTACACCTTC	CASSPPPGQPDLDGYTF
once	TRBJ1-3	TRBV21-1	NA	TGTGCCAGCAGCAAAAGGGGTGGGAAGCGAGGAAACACCATATATTTT	CASSKRGGKRGNTIYF
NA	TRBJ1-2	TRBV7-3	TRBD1	TGTGCCAGCAGCTTAGGACAGGCCCCCAGGGCCTTC	CASSLGQAPRAF
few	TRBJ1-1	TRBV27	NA	TGTGCCAGCAGACAGGGAATGGAAACTGAAGCTTTCTTT	CASRQGMETEAFF
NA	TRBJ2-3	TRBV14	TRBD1	TGTGCCAGCAGGGAACAGGGGGCCGGAGATACGCAGTATTTT	CASREQGAGDTQYF
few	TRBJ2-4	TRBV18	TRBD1	TGTGCCAGCTCACGGGACAGGGCCATGGCCATTCAGTACTTC	CASSRDRAMAIQYF
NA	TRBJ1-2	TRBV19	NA	TGTGCCAGTAGTATCCGAGGACTCTATGGCTACACCTTC	CASSIRGLYGYTF
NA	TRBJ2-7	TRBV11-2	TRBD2	TGTGCCAGCAGCTTAGAAGCGGGAACCTACGAGCAGTACTTC	CASSLEAGTYEQYF
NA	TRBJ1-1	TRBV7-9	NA	TGTGCCACCTGGTACGGGTTGAACACTGAAGCTTTCTTT	CATWYGLNTEAFF
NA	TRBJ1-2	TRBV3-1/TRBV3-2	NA	TGTGCCAGCAGCCAAGGGAACGGGAACTATGGCTACACCTTC	CASSQGNGNYGYTF
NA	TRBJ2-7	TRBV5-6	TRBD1	TGTGCCAGCAGCTATACAGGGGACGAGCAGTACTTC	CASSYTGDEQYF
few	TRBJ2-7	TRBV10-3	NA	TGTGCCATCAGTGTCGAGAGCTCCTACGAGCAGTACTTC	CAISVESSYEQYF
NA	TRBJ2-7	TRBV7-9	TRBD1	TGTGCCAGCAGCGGCCCGGGACAGAGAACCTACGAGCAGTACTTC	CASSGPGQRTYEQYF
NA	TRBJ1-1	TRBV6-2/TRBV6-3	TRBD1	TGTGCCAGCAGTTCCACAGGGGCGGCATCGGAAGCTTTCTTT	CASSSTGAASEAFF
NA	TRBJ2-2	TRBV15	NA	TGTGCCACCAGCAGCATTCAAACCGGGGAGCTGTTTTTT	CATSSIQTGELFF
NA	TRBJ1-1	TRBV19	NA	TGTGCCAGTAGTACTCGGGCTAGCCGGGACACTGAAGCTTTCTTT	CASSTRASRDTEAFF
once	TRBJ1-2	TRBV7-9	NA	TGTGCCAGCAGCTTAGAAACAGGGAACTATGGCTACACCTTC	CASSLETGNYGYTF
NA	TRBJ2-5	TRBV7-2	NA	TGTGCCAGCAGCTTCCGACTTCAAGAGACCCAGTACTTC	CASSFRLQETQYF
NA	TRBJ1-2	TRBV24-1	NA	TGTGCCACCAGTGATTTGTTAGCTAACTATGGCTACACCTTC	CATSDLLANYGYTF
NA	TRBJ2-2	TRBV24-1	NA	TGTGCCACCAGTGATTTTTCCCGTGTTACCGGGGAGCTGTTTTTT	CATSDFSRVTGELFF
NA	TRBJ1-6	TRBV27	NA	TGTGCCACCCGAAAATCGGATAGGAGGTTGGATTCACCCCTCCACTTT	CATRKSDRRLDSPLHF
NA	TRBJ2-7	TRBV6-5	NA	TGTGCCAGCAGTTCGCCCGGGATTTCGCCTTCCTACGAGCAGTACTTC	CASSSPGISPSYEQYF
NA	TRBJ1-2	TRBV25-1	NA	TGTGCCAGCAGTAAGGGGGGGGTTAACTATGGCTACACCTTC	CASSKGGVNYGYTF
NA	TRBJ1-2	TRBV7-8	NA	TGTGCCAGCAGCCCTCCGCGGACTCCCGAGGGCTACACCTTC	CASSPPRTPEGYTF
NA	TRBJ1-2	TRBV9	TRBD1	TGTGCCAGCAGCCCCTATAGTTCTTACAGGGGATATAACTATGGCTACACCTTC	CASSPYSSYRGYNYGYTF
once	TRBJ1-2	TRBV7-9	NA	TGTGCCAGCAGCTTAGGTACCAGGGACTTCTATGGCTACACCTTC	CASSLGTRDFYGYTF
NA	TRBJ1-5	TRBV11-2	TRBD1	TGTGCCAGCAGCCCAGGGGGAAATCAGCCCCAGCATTTT	CASSPGGNQPQHF
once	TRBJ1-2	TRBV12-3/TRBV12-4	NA	TGTGCCAGCAACACGATGGTAAATGGCTACACCTTC	CASNTMVNGYTF
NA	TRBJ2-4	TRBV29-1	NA	TGCAGCGTTGAGGGCAGGGACATTCAGTACTTC	CSVEGRDIQYF
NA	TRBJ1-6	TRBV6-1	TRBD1	TGTGCCAGCAGTGACCCATCGGGACAGCTTCTTAATTCACCCCTCCACTTT	CASSDPSGQLLNSPLHF
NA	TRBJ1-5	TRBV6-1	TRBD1	TGTGCCAGCAGTGTGCCGACAGGGAGAAGCAATCAGCCCCAGCATTTT	CASSVPTGRSNQPQHF
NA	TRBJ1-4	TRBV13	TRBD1	TGTGCCAGCAGCTTACAACAAGGGGGCGAAAAACTGTTTTTT	CASSLQQGGEKLFF